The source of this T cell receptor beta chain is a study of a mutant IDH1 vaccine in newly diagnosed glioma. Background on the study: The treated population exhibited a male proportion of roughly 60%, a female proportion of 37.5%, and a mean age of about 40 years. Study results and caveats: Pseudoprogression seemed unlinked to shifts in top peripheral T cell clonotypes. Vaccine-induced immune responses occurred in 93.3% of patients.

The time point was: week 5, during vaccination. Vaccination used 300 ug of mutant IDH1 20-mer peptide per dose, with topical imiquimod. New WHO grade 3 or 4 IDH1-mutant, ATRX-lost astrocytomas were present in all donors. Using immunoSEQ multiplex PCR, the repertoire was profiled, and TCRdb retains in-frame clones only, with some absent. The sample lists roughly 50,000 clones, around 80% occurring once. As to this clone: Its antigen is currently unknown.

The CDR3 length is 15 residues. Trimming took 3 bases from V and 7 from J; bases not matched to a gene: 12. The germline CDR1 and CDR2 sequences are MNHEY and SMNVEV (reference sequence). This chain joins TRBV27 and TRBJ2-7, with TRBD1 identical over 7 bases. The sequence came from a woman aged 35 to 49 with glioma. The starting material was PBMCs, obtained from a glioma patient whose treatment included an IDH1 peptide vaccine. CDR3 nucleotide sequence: TGTGCCAGCAGTTTTTTGGGTGAGGGGGCGAAGGAGCAGTACTTC. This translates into CASSFLGEGAKEQYF.